A selection of T cell receptor beta chains follows, all from one sample in a study of T cells expressing NK-cell markers. TCRdb re-called the 5' RACE reads and shows each CDR3 protein once, DNA omitted. This sample's table reports around 470,000 distinct CDR3 sequences. The sequenced material came from blood T cells: a sorted CD56 or NKG2C T cell subset, CD4+ or CD8+ T cells, or bulk PBMC T cells (not recorded which). Receptors were obtained from a woman in her 50s in good health. Each CDR3 is given with its conserved first and last residue.

V,J,CDR3
TRBV5-6,TRBJ2-2,CASSLGSSNTGELFF
TRBV19,TRBJ1-1,CASGGTAYTEAFF
TRBV3-1,TRBJ1-1,CASSLLGFTNTEAFF
TRBV3-1,TRBJ1-5,CASSQKQGMGPNQPQHF
TRBV20-1,TRBJ1-1,CSASQGMDTEAFF
TRBV5-5,TRBJ2-5,CASSLSRVSIETQYF
TRBV5-1,TRBJ2-2,CASSSGTGGTGELFF
TRBV10-3,TRBJ1-1,CAINPTEVSTEAFF
TRBV4-1,TRBJ2-4,CASSQVSGQVAKNIQYF
TRBV4-1,TRBJ2-5,CASSQDWWVLQETQYF
TRBV10-2,TRBJ1-2,CASTAGNYGYTF
TRBV2,TRBJ2-7,CASSEGTVLEQYF
TRBV27,TRBJ1-1,CASSSRPTGDTEAFF
TRBV12-3/TRBV12-4,TRBJ2-7,CASIRGLEAGEQYF
TRBV7-7,TRBJ2-5,CASSLFPRTSGMQETQYF
TRBV28,TRBJ1-3,CASGAPSGNTIYF
TRBV12-3/TRBV12-4,TRBJ2-1,CASSFGLADYNEQFF
TRBV12-3/TRBV12-4,TRBJ1-2,CASSGRQGNGYTF
TRBV5-4,TRBJ1-1,CASSLSMRQGDTEAFF
TRBV7-9,TRBJ2-7,CASSFNLARDDEQYF
TRBV12-3/TRBV12-4,TRBJ2-2,CASSTARPWSPGELFF
TRBV5-1,TRBJ2-5,CASSFEGIQETQYF
TRBV5-4,TRBJ2-5,CASSLSGRLSQETQYF
TRBV6-5,TRBJ2-1,CASRTTAYNEQFF
TRBV5-1,TRBJ2-3,CASSRRLADPTDTQYF
TRBV7-2,TRBJ2-5,CASSPRSGSGETQYF
TRBV7-9,TRBJ2-1,CASSPGTSSEQFF
TRBV20-1,TRBJ1-3,CSAISTVSGNTIYF
TRBV6-5,TRBJ1-2,CASSYGQSLGNYGYTF
TRBV30,TRBJ1-3,CAWGGWDSGNTIYF
TRBV5-1,TRBJ2-1,CASSSSWREVYNEQFF
TRBV12-3/TRBV12-4,TRBJ2-2,CASSTHPELFF
TRBV7-2,TRBJ2-7,CASAPGQGLGQYF
TRBV24-1,TRBJ2-2,CATSEGTSGTNTGELFF
TRBV20-1,TRBJ2-2,CSARDPGLAGGHTGELFF
TRBV24-1,TRBJ2-2,CATSDWDTAELFF
TRBV6-5,TRBJ2-2,CASSYFMGNTGELFF
TRBV12-3/TRBV12-4,TRBJ2-2,CASRRLAGVIRFTGELFF